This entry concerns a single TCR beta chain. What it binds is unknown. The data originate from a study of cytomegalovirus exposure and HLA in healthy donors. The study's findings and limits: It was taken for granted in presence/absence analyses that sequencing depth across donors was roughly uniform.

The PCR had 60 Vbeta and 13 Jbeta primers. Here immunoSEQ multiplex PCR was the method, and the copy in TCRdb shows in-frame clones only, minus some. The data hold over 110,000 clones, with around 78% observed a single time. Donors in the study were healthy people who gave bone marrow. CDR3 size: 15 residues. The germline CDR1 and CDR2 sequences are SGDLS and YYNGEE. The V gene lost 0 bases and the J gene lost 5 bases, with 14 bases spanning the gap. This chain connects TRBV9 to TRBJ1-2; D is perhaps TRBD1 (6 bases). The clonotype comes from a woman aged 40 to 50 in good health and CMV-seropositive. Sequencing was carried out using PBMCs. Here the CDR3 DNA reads TGTGCCAGCAGCGTAGAAGAGACAGGACTGTATGGCTACACCTTC. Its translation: CASSVEETGLYGYTF. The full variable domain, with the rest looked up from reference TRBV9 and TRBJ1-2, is DSGVTQTPKHLITATGQRVTLRCSPRSGDLSVYWYQQSLDQGLQFLIQYYNGEERAKGNILERFSAQQFPDLHSELNLSSLELGDSALYFCASSVEETGLYGYTFGSGTRLTVV.